This T cell receptor beta chain was found in a study of response to subunit inactivated influenza vaccine. Germline V gene lookup returns CDR1 SGHVS and CDR2 FNYEAQ. The length of the CDR3 is 14 residues. V was shortened by 6 bases and J by 4 bases, with 14 bases between the two germline ends. Via MiXCR, TCRdb re-called the RT-PCR reads, giving one row per CDR3 protein. The repertoire has 700,000 to 800,000 distinct CDR3 sequences, around 18% of them found once; the top ten carry roughly 11%. Comment on this clonotype: The antigen remains unidentified.

General study results and limits: Authors proposed each seasonal influenza vaccination draws in few new T cells.

The sample consisted of PBMCs from blood, taken less than 6 days after vaccination. This receptor was identified in a man aged 50-60 years who received an inactivated influenza vaccine. The chain carries TRBV7-6 and TRBJ2-3; no definite D call. CDR3 in amino acids: CASSTPNGADTQYF. Written as DNA, the CDR3 is TGTGCCAGCAGTACCCCTAATGGGGCAGATACGCAGTATTTT.